Listed here are 20 T cell receptor beta chains from one sample, sequenced in a study of T cells in women clearing cervical HPV infection. Measured with immunoSEQ multiplex PCR; TCRdb has only the in-frame clones, and not every one. The sample data list just under 35,000 clones. The sample was blood buffy coat. Receptor source: a woman aged 18 to 69 with a cervical HPV16 infection that either progressed to CIN3+ or cleared (not recorded which).

Partial CDR3 DNA: TGTGCCAGCAGTGAAAGGGGGAGGGGTGAAAAA. Translating it yields CASSERGRGEK. The full CDR3 is CASSERGRGEKLFF. The chain links TRBV6-1 to TRBJ1-4, with D possibly being TRBD1 (6 bases). Sequencing ends 3 residues short of the CDR3 end; the germline J gene provides the rest. The ends were cut back, 2 bases at V and 7 bases at J, with 11 bases in the middle. CDR1 and CDR2 from the germline V gene are MNHNS and SASEGT. This CDR3 region has 14 residues.

On this clone itself: From the germline J gene comes the end of the CDR3, since the read stops 3 residues before it. The rearrangement links TRBV18 to TRBJ1-2; D may be TRBD1 (6 bases). Germline V gene lookup returns CDR1 KGHSH and CDR2 LQKENI. The CDR3 consists of 16 residues. The V and J ends lost 5 bases and 2 bases respectively, with 18 bases between them. The CDR3: CASSATGFPGNYGYTF. The sequenced CDR3 bases are TGTGCCAGCTCAGCAACAGGGTTCCCCGGGAACTATGGC.

Turning to this clone: From the germline J gene comes the end of the CDR3, since the read stops 3 residues before it. This chain joins TRBV5-1 and TRBJ1-1; a possible D gene is TRBD1 (5 bases). V gave up 1 base and J gave up 4 bases, with 14 bases separating them. The CDR3 has 15 residues. The V gene's germline CDR1 is SGHRS and CDR2 YFSETQ. The CDR3 reads CASSLLGARGTEAFF. The sequenced part of the CDR3 DNA is TGCGCCAGCAGCTTGCTTGGGGCGCGGGGCACTGAA.

Notes on this clone: The read terminates 3 residues ahead of where the CDR3 ends, so the germline J gene completes it. V and J are TRBV6-1 and TRBJ2-3, with D possibly being TRBD1 (6 bases). Germline V gene data show CDR1 as MNHNS and CDR2 as SASEGT. The CDR3 is 15 amino acids. The chain's CDR3 is CASSEVGTLDQPQYF. The sequenced part of the CDR3 DNA is TGTGCCAGCAGTGAAGTGGGGACACTCGATCAGCCG.

Points on this clone: The read terminates 3 residues before the CDR3 end, so the remaining end is supplied by the germline J gene. The chain is built from TRBV5-1 and TRBJ2-2, with 7 bases that match TRBD1. Germline CDR1 SGHRS, CDR2 YFSETQ. V was clipped by 1 base and J by 6 bases; unmatched bases: 6. This CDR3 comprises 15 residues. The sequenced CDR3 bases are TGCGCCAGCAGCTTGAGAGACAGGGTGTCCGGGGAG. Protein sequence: CASSLRDRVSGE. The whole CDR3 is CASSLRDRVSGELFF.

A word on this clone: With the read ending 3 residues before the CDR3 end, the germline J gene is used to fill in that end. V and J are TRBV2 and TRBJ1-2, with 7 bases identical to TRBD1. CDR1 is SNHLY and CDR2 is FYNNEI in the germline V gene. The length of the CDR3 is 14 residues. After removal of 4 bases from V and 4 bases from J, the junction contained 6 bases not matched to a gene. The CDR3 protein is CASSVQGQAYGYTF. The DNA read from the CDR3 is TGTGCCAGCAGTGTACAGGGGCAAGCCTATGGC.

Regarding this clone: The CDR3 end is not reached by the read, which stops 3 residues before it; the germline J gene fills it in. Other DNA sequences of this sample code for an identical CDR3. The rearrangement joins TRBV19 to TRBJ1-2, with 8 nucleotides matching TRBD1. The CDR3 has 14 residues. Per germline, CDR1 LNHDA and CDR2 SQIVND (reference sequence). CDR3 protein: CASSIGNDRGGYTF. The CDR3 bases that were read are TGTGCCAGTAGTATAGGGAACGACAGGGGAGGC.

A word on this clone: Coverage ceases 3 residues before the CDR3 finishes, and the germline J gene fills in the end. The rearrangement uses TRBV5-1 and TRBJ1-2; the D gene is possibly TRBD1 (5 bases). Trimming pared 0 bases from V and 4 bases from J, leaving 13 bases between. The CDR3 has 15 amino acids. Germline V lookup: CDR1 SGHRS, CDR2 YFSETQ. The sequenced CDR3 bases are TGCGCCAGCAGCTTGGGGGGGACTCCAGGCTATGGC. Translated: CASSLGGTPGYG. The CDR3 reads in full as CASSLGGTPGYGYTF. Complete variable domain (other parts from reference TRBV5-1 and TRBJ1-2): KAGVTQTPRYLIKTRGQQVTLSCSPISGHRSVSWYQQTPGQGLQFLFEYFSETQRNKGNFPGRFSGRQFSNSRSEMNVSTLELGDSALYLCASSLGGTPGYGYTFGSGTRLTVV.

Regarding this clone: The read gets to within 3 residues of the CDR3 end, and the germline J gene fills in the rest. This chain uses TRBV14 with TRBJ1-6; perhaps TRBD1 as D (5 bases). V gave up 4 bases and J gave up 9 bases, with 19 bases separating them. The CDR3 is made up of 16 amino acids. The germline CDR1 and CDR2 sequences are SGHDN and FVKESK. The CDR3 reads CASSRDTIGAGSPLHF. The DNA read from the CDR3 is TGTGCCAGCAGCCGTGATACAATAGGGGCTGGTTCACCC.

A remark on this clone: With the read ending 3 residues before the CDR3 end, the germline J gene is used to fill in that end. The chain links TRBV7-2 to TRBJ1-5; D uncertain. This CDR3 comprises 13 residues. Trimming stripped 6 bases from V and 3 bases from J, with 9 bases between. From germline, CDR1 is SGHTA and CDR2 FQGNSA. The DNA read from the CDR3 is TGTGCCAGCAGTAACGAGGTCAATCAGCCC. It codes for CASSNEVNQP. The CDR3 in full is CASSNEVNQPQHF.

As to this clone: The read falls 3 residues short of the CDR3 end, and the missing part is taken from the germline J gene. The chain has TRBV12-3 or TRBV12-4 and TRBJ1-2; D unclear. V was trimmed by 1 base and J by 5 bases, leaving 8 bases between them. This CDR3 is built from 13 residues. The CDR3 protein is CASSLVGGYGYTF. Incomplete CDR3 DNA: TGTGCCAGCAGTTTAGTAGGAGGGTATGGC.

About this clone: Mismatch with germline at one junction end may stem from a read error. The read terminates 3 residues ahead of where the CDR3 ends, so the germline J gene completes it. This chain uses TRBV6-1 with TRBJ2-2; D gene unclear. This CDR3 region has 13 residues. CDR1 is MNHNS, CDR2 SASEGT, per germline. The DNA read from the CDR3 is TGTGCCAGCAGGGAAGTAATCACCGGGGAG. Residues: CASREVITGE. In full, the CDR3 is CASREVITGELFF.

Comments on this clone: The CDR3 end is not reached by the read, which stops 3 residues before it; the germline J gene fills it in. V usage is TRBV28 and J usage is TRBJ2-2; tentative D call: TRBD2 (6 bases). This CDR3 is built from 15 residues. With 1 base removed from V and 7 bases from J, the gap between germline ends came to 13 bases. The germline V gene encodes CDR1 MDHEN and CDR2 SYDVKM. The CDR3 DNA, read in part, is TGTGCCAGCAGTTTATCCGGGGGAGGAAGCGGGGAG. It encodes CASSLSGGGSGE. The entire CDR3 is CASSLSGGGSGELFF.

Remarks on this clone: Read data end 3 residues before the CDR3 end; the end is taken from the germline J gene. V usage is TRBV30 and J usage is TRBJ1-1; D is perhaps TRBD1 (6 bases). V shed 7 bases and J shed 4 bases, with 16 bases lying between them. Germline assignment: CDR1 GTSNPN and CDR2 SVGIG (reference sequence). The CDR3 consists of 13 residues. The CDR3 sequence is CALRGTPGTEAFF. The part of the CDR3 DNA that was read is TGTGCCTTGAGGGGGACACCAGGCACTGAA.

Remarks on this clone: The read ends 3 residues shy of where the CDR3 ends; the end is completed using the germline J gene. This rearrangement joins TRBV19 to TRBJ2-2; D remains ambiguous. The CDR3 loop spans 14 amino acids. The germline gives CDR1 LNHDA, CDR2 SQIVND (reference sequence). CDR3 DNA, as far as it was read: TGTGCCAGTAGTATAGATGGTCAGGATTCACCG. Translation gives CASSIDGQDSP. Given in full, the CDR3 is CASSIDGQDSPLFF.

On this clone: The read ends 3 residues shy of where the CDR3 ends; the end is completed using the germline J gene. The chain uses TRBV7-8 and TRBJ2-2, with 10 positions matching TRBD2. Germline CDR1 is SGHVS and CDR2 is FQNEAQ. The CDR3 covers 17 residues. V lost 1 base to trimming and J lost 5 bases; unmatched junction nucleotides: 7. The CDR3 loop reads CASSLELAGVGTGELFF. The CDR3 DNA, read in part, is TGTGCCAGCAGCTTAGAGCTAGCGGGAGTGGGAACCGGGGAG.

With regard to this clone: The read comes to an end 3 residues before the CDR3 does, leaving the germline J gene to fill in the end. The chain recombines TRBV18 with TRBJ2-1; 11 nucleotides match TRBD1. The V gene end was trimmed by 3 bases and the J gene end by 6 bases; junction bases not matched to a gene: 1. The CDR3 spans 14 residues. Germline V gene sequence: CDR1 KGHSH, CDR2 LQKENI. The CDR3 bases that were read are TGTGCCAGCTCACCCGGGACAGGGGGCAATGAG. It codes for CASSPGTGGNE. The full-length CDR3 reads as CASSPGTGGNEQFF.

The CDR3 DNA, read in part, is TGTGCCAGCAGCTTAACAGGCGGAGCCGGGGAG. It specifies CASSLTGGAGE. The whole CDR3 sequence reads CASSLTGGAGELFF. The genes are TRBV7-9 and TRBJ2-2; weak D call: TRBD1 (5 bases). The read halts 3 residues ahead of the CDR3 end, with the missing end drawn from the germline J gene. Germline CDR1 is SEHNR and CDR2 is FQNEAQ (reference sequence). V gave up 2 bases and J gave up 6 bases, with 10 bases separating them. The CDR3 sequence is 14 residues long. Variable domain in full (rest from reference TRBV7-9 and TRBJ2-2): DTGVSQNPRHKITKRGQNVTFRCDPISEHNRLYWYRQTLGQGPEFLTYFQNEAQLEKSRLLSDRFSAERPKGSFSTLEIQRTEQGDSAMYLCASSLTGGAGELFFGEGSRLTVL.

About this clone itself: The read ends 3 residues early relative to the CDR3; the germline J gene fills the gap. The V and J genes are TRBV7-2 and TRBJ1-4; TRBD1 matches at 8 bases. The germline V gene encodes CDR1 SGHTA and CDR2 FQGNSA. This CDR3 comprises 14 residues. The CDR3 loop reads CASSLVTGESPLFF. The CDR3 bases that were read are TGTGCCAGCAGCTTAGTGACAGGGGAATCACCA.

Worth noting for this clone: The read stops 3 residues short of the end of the CDR3; the missing end is completed from the germline J gene. This chain joins TRBV5-1 and TRBJ1-4, with TRBD1 identical over 8 bases. The trim removed 4 bases at V and 4 bases at J, leaving 6 bases unmatched. Germline CDR1 reads SGHRS; CDR2 reads YFSETQ. The CDR3 totals 15 residues. The CDR3: CASSARTGLNEKLFF. The covered CDR3 bases are TGCGCCAGCAGCGCCCGGACAGGGCTTAATGAAAAA.